This T cell receptor (beta chain) was recovered during a study of T cell changes during pregnancy in multiple sclerosis (dated by TCRdb to the late 2010s). Background for the entire study: The study examined how the T cell repertoire changed over the course of pregnancy in women with multiple sclerosis.

Sequences LNHNV (CDR1) and YYDKDF (CDR2) are obtained from the germline V gene (reference sequence). The CDR3 spans 12 residues, from the cysteine through the phenylalanine. Just the 36-base CDR3 DNA is kept, in frame starting at base 1. V sheds 5 bases and J sheds 5 bases, leaving 9 bases between their ends. Libraries came from the immunoSEQ multiplex PCR assay. TCRdb obtained this table from immuneACCESS and retained in-frame rearrangements with V and J assigned. These tables miss some clones; where compared with another copy, unresolved V genes account for less than half of the shortfall, and the remainder is unexplained. Present in this sample are 80,000 or so clones, roughly 94% of which were seen just once. Less than 3% of the sample goes to the ten largest clones. In the case of this clone: No cognate antigen has been identified for it. No quality values exist for individual bases; no much larger clone is one base distant.

The chain joins TRBV15 to TRBJ2-5; a tentative D match to TRBD2 spans 5 bases. This clonotype was obtained from a female donor with multiple sclerosis, enrolled in a pregnancy study. The source was peripheral blood, collected before pregnancy. The CDR3 region reads CATSPSLETQYF. The DNA is TGTGCCACCAGCCCTAGCTTGGAGACCCAGTACTTC.